The rows below give T cell receptor beta chains drawn from one sample of a study of vaccination and CD4 T cells after COVID-19. For these TCRs, the target antigens are not known. TCRdb re-derived calls from the PCR reads in MiXCR, one entry per CDR3 protein. The sample holds under 25,000 distinct CDR3 sequences, roughly 71% seen once. Sequencing was carried out using CD4+ T cells from blood, cultured in vitro. The receptor set was obtained from a human donor who had recovered from COVID-19. CDR3s include the opening cysteine and the closing phenylalanine or tryptophan. D genes are given only for firm matches. Where a row states a size, it is once, few, many or the class of an expanded clone; other rows omit it.

d_gene: TRBD2
abundance: .
j_gene: TRBJ2-1
v_gene: TRBV20-1
len: 14
CDR3aa: CSALETSGYNEQFF

d_gene: .
abundance: medium-sized
j_gene: TRBJ1-5
v_gene: TRBV6-1
len: 17
CDR3aa: CASSAPKGQGRNQPQHF

d_gene: TRBD1
abundance: few
j_gene: TRBJ1-5
v_gene: TRBV2
len: 15
CDR3aa: CASSWDRHSNQPQHF

d_gene: .
abundance: .
j_gene: TRBJ1-1
v_gene: TRBV19
len: 15
CDR3aa: CASSIRDTRWGEAFF

d_gene: TRBD2
abundance: .
j_gene: TRBJ2-1
v_gene: TRBV4-2
len: 17
CDR3aa: CASSLRPQRESWNEQFF

d_gene: TRBD1
abundance: .
j_gene: TRBJ1-2
v_gene: TRBV19
len: 15
CDR3aa: CASSIRTGTNYGYTF

d_gene: .
abundance: .
j_gene: TRBJ2-5
v_gene: TRBV28
len: 14
CDR3aa: CASSPWGVEETQYF

d_gene: TRBD1
abundance: .
j_gene: TRBJ1-2
v_gene: TRBV7-9
len: 12
CDR3aa: CASSGGQGGYTF

d_gene: .
abundance: .
j_gene: TRBJ1-2
v_gene: TRBV4-3
len: 17
CDR3aa: CASSQVAFDPRYGGYTF

d_gene: .
abundance: .
j_gene: TRBJ1-5
v_gene: TRBV20-1
len: 13
CDR3aa: CSAQEVGNQPQHF

d_gene: .
abundance: .
j_gene: TRBJ2-2
v_gene: TRBV6-5
len: 19
CDR3aa: CASSYVGSSPDEYTGELFF

d_gene: TRBD2
abundance: .
j_gene: TRBJ2-3
v_gene: TRBV5-6
len: 19
CDR3aa: CASSLDRTSGETSTDTQYF

d_gene: TRBD2
abundance: .
j_gene: TRBJ2-5
v_gene: TRBV7-6
len: 17
CDR3aa: CASAASGSGGWQETQYF

d_gene: .
abundance: .
j_gene: TRBJ1-5
v_gene: TRBV20-1
len: 14
CDR3aa: CSAWTPDGRGPQHF

d_gene: .
abundance: .
j_gene: TRBJ1-6
v_gene: TRBV5-4
len: 14
CDR3aa: CASSLARNNSPLHF

d_gene: .
abundance: .
j_gene: TRBJ2-7
v_gene: TRBV20-1
len: 15
CDR3aa: CSAVRPGRSSYEQYF

d_gene: TRBD1
abundance: .
j_gene: TRBJ1-3
v_gene: TRBV6-1
len: 15
CDR3aa: CASRNTGDAGNTIYF

d_gene: TRBD2
abundance: .
j_gene: TRBJ2-2
v_gene: TRBV4-2
len: 20
CDR3aa: CASSQDPSGLAGGRTGELFF

d_gene: .
abundance: .
j_gene: TRBJ1-2
v_gene: TRBV6-5
len: 14
CDR3aa: CASSYGSAHYGYTF

d_gene: .
abundance: .
j_gene: TRBJ1-5
v_gene: TRBV6-2/TRBV6-3
len: 13
CDR3aa: CASSPRVNQPQHF

d_gene: .
abundance: .
j_gene: TRBJ1-5
v_gene: TRBV20-1
len: 14
CDR3aa: CSAREQASNQPQHF

d_gene: TRBD1
abundance: once
j_gene: TRBJ2-5
v_gene: TRBV20-1
len: 16
CDR3aa: CSARDPGQGVKETQYF

d_gene: TRBD1
abundance: .
j_gene: TRBJ1-6
v_gene: TRBV6-4
len: 14
CDR3aa: CASSTGGGNSPLHF

d_gene: .
abundance: .
j_gene: TRBJ1-6
v_gene: TRBV7-2
len: 17
CDR3aa: CASSPRGGSSYNSPLHF

d_gene: TRBD2
abundance: .
j_gene: TRBJ2-5
v_gene: TRBV20-1
len: 15
CDR3aa: CSATPGLAKSETQYF

d_gene: .
abundance: .
j_gene: TRBJ1-2
v_gene: TRBV29-1
len: 8
CDR3aa: CSAQPGTF

d_gene: .
abundance: .
j_gene: TRBJ2-7
v_gene: TRBV7-2
len: 17
CDR3aa: CASSPGGTGNGLAGGSF

d_gene: .
abundance: .
j_gene: TRBJ2-7
v_gene: TRBV29-1
len: 13
CDR3aa: CSVVGSLSHEQYF

d_gene: TRBD1
abundance: .
j_gene: TRBJ1-5
v_gene: TRBV20-1
len: 14
CDR3aa: CSAIKTGGAQPQHF

d_gene: TRBD2
abundance: .
j_gene: TRBJ2-3
v_gene: TRBV7-2
len: 14
CDR3aa: CASSYRGGTDTQYF

d_gene: .
abundance: few
j_gene: TRBJ2-7
v_gene: TRBV19
len: 14
CDR3aa: CASSPRAPSYEQYF

d_gene: TRBD1
abundance: few
j_gene: TRBJ2-2
v_gene: TRBV29-1
len: 14
CDR3aa: CSVYRTGTTGELFF

d_gene: .
abundance: .
j_gene: TRBJ1-2
v_gene: TRBV20-1
len: 13
CDR3aa: CSARDPGLRVYTF

d_gene: TRBD2
abundance: .
j_gene: TRBJ2-7
v_gene: TRBV7-2
len: 18
CDR3aa: CASSLPRTSGRSSYEQYF

d_gene: TRBD1
abundance: .
j_gene: TRBJ1-1
v_gene: TRBV20-1
len: 15
CDR3aa: CIAPRPGTGITEAFF

d_gene: TRBD2
abundance: few
j_gene: TRBJ2-3
v_gene: TRBV7-9
len: 17
CDR3aa: CASSPRTSGPSTDTQYF

d_gene: TRBD1
abundance: .
j_gene: TRBJ1-2
v_gene: TRBV28
len: 14
CDR3aa: CASSADRANYGYTF

d_gene: .
abundance: .
j_gene: TRBJ2-7
v_gene: TRBV6-1
len: 11
CDR3aa: CATARMGILYF

d_gene: TRBD2
abundance: .
j_gene: TRBJ2-7
v_gene: TRBV7-3
len: 15
CDR3aa: CASSLGREGPYEQYF

d_gene: .
abundance: .
j_gene: TRBJ1-5
v_gene: TRBV29-1
len: 14
CDR3aa: CSVARDGYNQPQHF

d_gene: .
abundance: few
j_gene: TRBJ2-7
v_gene: TRBV20-1
len: 15
CDR3aa: CSAIAVASEPYEQYF

d_gene: .
abundance: .
j_gene: TRBJ1-1
v_gene: TRBV7-2
len: 13
CDR3aa: CASSSRGKGEAFF

d_gene: .
abundance: .
j_gene: TRBJ2-3
v_gene: TRBV30
len: 15
CDR3aa: CAWSGVAALSDTQYF